The present entry profiles one T cell receptor (beta chain) with its context. Its matching antigen is unknown. Sequencing used immunoSEQ multiplex PCR; TCRdb keeps in-frame clones, though not all of them. This sample has 110,000 to 150,000 clones; roughly 93% occur once, and the top ten carry around 12%. This entry belongs to a study of T cell responses to AZD1222 COVID-19 vaccine. Broader study findings: The span of vaccine-associated CD4 TCRs extended across spike, with dominance at 160-218 and 743-854. Unmutated regions of variants are reportedly targeted by nearly half of spike-specific TCRs. Donors skewed white British and female; clonal diversity was possibly underestimated.

V was pared by 3 bases and J by 2 bases, with 6 bases of the junction left unmatched. The CDR3 is 16 residues long. Germline CDR1 is SGDLS and CDR2 is YYNGEE. This chain uses TRBV9 with TRBJ2-3; TRBD2 matches 10 bases. Source: peripheral blood, taken after recovery from COVID-19. The sequence was obtained from an adult who had recovered from COVID-19. CDR3 sequence reads: CASSEREGRNTDTQYF. The CDR3 DNA is TGTGCCAGCAGCGAGCGGGAGGGCCGTAACACAGATACGCAGTATTTT.